A selection of T cell receptor beta chains follows, all from one sample in a study of Graves' ophthalmopathy and Graves' hyperthyroidism. In TCRdb, the multiplex PCR reads were re-called with MiXCR into one record per CDR3 protein. The sample lists about 400,000 distinct CDR3 sequences, around 21% occurring once. The sample comprised peripheral blood. Receptor source: a woman between 18 and 30 years old with stable Graves' hyperthyroidism. The CDR3 runs from the conserved cysteine through the conserved F or W. D genes are given only for firm matches. Some rows mark clone size as missing; the rest say once, few, many or name a class of expanded clone.

TRBV29-1	TRBJ1-1	.	many	TGCAGCGTTGGGGGGGGGCAAGGAAAGGCTTTCTTT	CSVGGGQGKAFF
TRBV11-2	TRBJ1-3	.	.	TGTGCCAGCAGCTTAGGGATTCAGTACTCTGGAAACACCATATATTTT	CASSLGIQYSGNTIYF
TRBV28	TRBJ1-5	.	.	TGTGCCAGCAGTGTGGGTGCTCAGCCCCAGCATTTT	CASSVGAQPQHF
TRBV12-3/TRBV12-4	TRBJ1-1	.	many	TGTGCCAGCAGTTTTGCAGGTCAAGGCACTGAAGCTTTCTTT	CASSFAGQGTEAFF
TRBV6-2/TRBV6-3	TRBJ2-7	TRBD2	many	TGTGCCACCTCCCGTGGCGGGGGATCGGCCTCATACGAGCAGTACTTC	CATSRGGGSASYEQYF
TRBV6-2/TRBV6-3	TRBJ1-2	TRBD1	many	TGTGCCAGCAGTTACTCAGGAGGGGGCGAGCACTATGGCTACACCTTC	CASSYSGGGEHYGYTF
TRBV20-1	TRBJ2-7	.	many	TGCAGTGCATGCCACGCAGAAGCTGAAGCTTACGAGCAGTACTTC	CSACHAEAEAYEQYF
TRBV2	TRBJ2-7	.	many	TGTGCCAGCAGTGCCAATCCGGGACGAAGCTACGAGCAGTACTTC	CASSANPGRSYEQYF
TRBV28	TRBJ1-2	.	many	TGTGCCAGCAGTTTACGACAGACTAACTATGGCTACACCTTC	CASSLRQTNYGYTF
TRBV30	TRBJ2-5	.	.	TGTGCCTGGAGATCCCACCAGCCGGGACTCCAAGAGACCCAGTACTTC	CAWRSHQPGLQETQYF
TRBV7-8	TRBJ2-7	.	.	TGTGCCAGCAGCTTAGGGACTACATACGATCAGTACTTC	CASSLGTTYDQYF
TRBV28	TRBJ1-1	.	.	TGTGCCAGCAGGGTCAAAGTTCGGGCTGAAGCTTTCTTT	CASRVKVRAEAFF
TRBV20-1	TRBJ1-2	.	many	TGCAGTGCTCGGACTAACTATGGCTACACCTTC	CSARTNYGYTF
TRBV15	TRBJ1-5	.	few	TGTGCCACCAGCAACGGGGCCAGCAATCAGCCCCAGCATTTT	CATSNGASNQPQHF
TRBV6-2/TRBV6-3	TRBJ2-7	.	many	TGTGCCAGCAGTTTTTACGGACCGGGAAACCAGTACTTC	CASSFYGPGNQYF
TRBV2	TRBJ2-5	.	many	TGTGCCAGCAACGGCCGGGACCAAAATCAAGAGACCCAGTACTTC	CASNGRDQNQETQYF
TRBV5-1	TRBJ2-7	TRBD2	many	TGCGCCAGCAGCCGAGTCGACAGCCTGTCTAGCGGGCCCTACGAGCAGTACTTC	CASSRVDSLSSGPYEQYF
TRBV20-1	TRBJ2-5	.	many	TGCAGTGCTAGAGATCCCGCTGGGTTTTCCGAGACCCAGTACTTC	CSARDPAGFSETQYF
TRBV28	TRBJ2-7	TRBD2	.	TGTGCCAGCGCCGCAGGAGGACTAGCGGGTGGGATTTACGAGCAGTACTTC	CASAAGGLAGGIYEQYF
TRBV7-8	TRBJ2-3	.	many	TGTGCCAGCAGCTATCGACAGACAGATACGCAGTATTTT	CASSYRQTDTQYF
TRBV2	TRBJ1-1	.	many	TGTGCCAGCAGTGAATGGGGACTCGGTACTGAAGCTTTCTTT	CASSEWGLGTEAFF
TRBV6-2/TRBV6-3	TRBJ1-6	.	many	TGTGCCAGCAGGCCACTCGGACCGAATAATTCACCCCTCCACTTT	CASRPLGPNNSPLHF
TRBV9	TRBJ2-5	.	many	TGTGCCAGCAGCGCATCGACACAGAAAGAGACCCAGTACTTC	CASSASTQKETQYF
TRBV12-3/TRBV12-4	TRBJ2-7	.	.	TGTGCCAGCAGTTTGGGGGTACTATCGAGCTCCTACGAGCAGTACTTC	CASSLGVLSSSYEQYF
TRBV12-3/TRBV12-4	TRBJ1-1	.	.	TGTGCCAGCAGTTTAGACAGTGGGGGACTGAACACTGAAGCTTTCTTT	CASSLDSGGLNTEAFF
TRBV6-1	TRBJ2-5	TRBD2	few	TGTGCCAGCAGTGCAGCGTCGCGGGGGAAGGGTAGCCAGTACTTC	CASSAASRGKGSQYF
TRBV7-9	TRBJ1-1	.	many	TGTGCCAGCAGCTTAGCAGGTGCCGAAGCTTTCTTT	CASSLAGAEAFF
TRBV7-8	TRBJ1-2	.	many	TGTGCCAGCAGCTTAGAGATGGGGGGGGCGAGAGGCTACACCTTC	CASSLEMGGARGYTF
TRBV28	TRBJ2-7	TRBD2	few	TGTGCCAGCAGGATTCTAGCGGGAGACTTTAGAGGTGTTCGCTACGAGCAGTACTTC	CASRILAGDFRGVRYEQYF
TRBV6-2/TRBV6-3	TRBJ2-7	.	many	TGTGCCAGCAACCCCGGACGGAACATAAACTACGAGCAGTACTTC	CASNPGRNINYEQYF
TRBV18	TRBJ2-5	.	few	TGTGCCAGCTCACCACCGCTGACAGGCGTCCAAGAGACCCAGTACTTC	CASSPPLTGVQETQYF
TRBV3-1	TRBJ2-4	.	few	TGTGCCAGCAGCCAAGGTTGGTCAGCCAAAAACATTCAGTACTTC	CASSQGWSAKNIQYF
TRBV5-5	TRBJ2-2	.	many	TGTGCCAGCAGTTACGCCTTTGGGGGCAGGGAGCTGTTTTTT	CASSYAFGGRELFF
TRBV5-1	TRBJ1-5	.	few	TGCGCCAGCAGCTTGAACACAGGAGGCAATCAGCCCCAGCATTTT	CASSLNTGGNQPQHF
TRBV19	TRBJ1-5	.	many	TGTGCCAGTAGTATAGAGGGGCAGTTTTACGGCCAGCCCCAGCATTTT	CASSIEGQFYGQPQHF
TRBV12-3/TRBV12-4	TRBJ2-5	.	.	TGTGCCAGCAGTTTAGCCGGGACCCCATATCAAGAGACCCAGTACTTC	CASSLAGTPYQETQYF
TRBV2	TRBJ1-5	TRBD1	many	TGTGCCAGCAGTGAAGAGGGACAGGGAGCTCAGCCCCAGCATTTT	CASSEEGQGAQPQHF
TRBV5-1	TRBJ2-7	TRBD1	many	TGCGCCAGCAGCTTGGCGTGGGACAGGGGCGACTACGAGCAGTACTTC	CASSLAWDRGDYEQYF
TRBV13	TRBJ2-5	TRBD1	many	TGTGCCAGCAGCTCCGGACAGGGGTCAGGGACCCAGTACTTC	CASSSGQGSGTQYF
TRBV4-2	TRBJ1-1	.	many	TGTGCCAGCAGCCAAGCTGAAGACAGAATGAACACTGAAGCTTTCTTT	CASSQAEDRMNTEAFF
TRBV6-5	TRBJ2-7	.	many	TGTGCCAGCCTCGACAGGCGTACCTACGAGCAGTACTTC	CASLDRRTYEQYF
TRBV18	TRBJ2-7	.	few	TGTGCCAGCTCACCCGAGGCGGGCACGGAGCAGTACTTC	CASSPEAGTEQYF
TRBV5-1	TRBJ2-6	.	.	TGCGCCAGCAGGCTCTCTGGTGGGGCCAACGTCCTGACTTTC	CASRLSGGANVLTF
TRBV5-1	TRBJ2-7	.	many	TGCGCCAGCAGCTTGGAGGGGCAGCTGATCTCCTACGAGCAGTACTTC	CASSLEGQLISYEQYF
TRBV15	TRBJ2-5	TRBD1	many	TGTGCCACCAGCTCCCGGGACAGGGGGCTTGAGACCCAGTACTTC	CATSSRDRGLETQYF
TRBV29-1	TRBJ2-5	.	many	TGCAGCGTTGCTAGGAGGGGGGCCCTGGTGGAGACCCAGTACTTC	CSVARRGALVETQYF
TRBV18	TRBJ2-2	.	.	TGTGCCAGCTCACCAGGGCGGGCTCAGAACACCGGGGAGCTGTTTTTT	CASSPGRAQNTGELFF
TRBV6-1	TRBJ2-5	TRBD1	.	TGTGCCAGCAGTAATACAGGGGGCATGGAGACCCAGTACTTC	CASSNTGGMETQYF
TRBV5-1	TRBJ2-7	TRBD1	many	TGCGCCAGCAGCTTGGCGGGACAGTTCCACTCCTACGAGCAGTACTTC	CASSLAGQFHSYEQYF
TRBV13	TRBJ1-1	.	many	TGTGCCAGCAGCGTCGGGGGGAGAAGCACTGAAGCTTTCTTT	CASSVGGRSTEAFF
TRBV6-1	TRBJ1-5	.	many	TGTGCCAGCAATCCGACTGGAGACAATCAGCCCCAGCATTTT	CASNPTGDNQPQHF
TRBV5-1	TRBJ1-1	TRBD1	.	TGCGCCAGCAGCTTGCCTCAGGGGGAAAGAAAGGTGACTGAAGCTTTCTTT	CASSLPQGERKVTEAFF
TRBV2	TRBJ2-7	TRBD2	many	TGTGCCAGCACCGGGACTAGCATCCACGAGCAGTACTTC	CASTGTSIHEQYF
TRBV29-1	TRBJ1-1	.	many	TGCAGCGTTGGGGGGTCGGTTAGGGACACTGAAGCTTTCTTT	CSVGGSVRDTEAFF